Given below is one TCR beta chain in context. This receptor's antigen is unknown. No much larger clonotype is one base removed from it; base qualities were not supplied. The record originates from a study of cytomegalovirus exposure and HLA in healthy donors (dated by TCRdb to about 2017). About the full investigation: An earlier analysis of roughly 630 of the donors reported 250 to 350 Gb of sequence data and about 100 million unique TCR beta sequences from about 180 million T cells. About five DR-DQ haplotypes were treated as single units for association and clustering because of strong linkage in the cohort. An early release covering 500 to 750 HLA-typed donors comprised approximately 300 gigabases of sequencing data and tens of millions of unique TCR sequences. In addition to the first cohort of roughly 700 subjects, a separate validation cohort of around 110 different subjects was used. Using immunosequencing, the study profiled T cell repertoires from 550 to 750 subjects and related those repertoires to cytomegalovirus serostatus. All discovery cohort repertoires had been generated on a single sequencing platform. Among about 400 genotyped donors of the cohort, an average of approximately 220,000 unique TCR beta nucleotide sequences was sequenced per donor, of which approximately 18% were non-productive. Donor age, sex, ethnicity and CMV serostatus were collected together with the repertoire data. A later analysis re-examined previously published TCR beta repertoires from more than 550 donors and added high-resolution HLA genotyping to investigate patterns of TCR occurrence. To decide whether each TCR beta V gene segment behaved as functional or pseudogenic, an earlier analysis of approximately 590 of the donors relied on high-throughput TCR beta sequencing. The aim of the study was to test whether cataloging public T cell receptors could identify signatures of past pathogen exposure. Class I and class II HLA loci were covered by the typing at four-digit resolution. Typing coverage differed by locus: A, B, C, DRB1 and DQB1 were typed in about 629-640 donors, DQA1 in around 500, DPA1 in 600 to 610, and DPB1 in approximately 450. Among the roughly 400 genotyped donors, approximately 77% belonged to the genetic ancestry cluster associated with self-reported Caucasian donors. Rather than using new phenotypic data, the later analysis identified candidate immune exposures from TCR beta sequences and from how often those sequences occurred across donors. To predict cytomegalovirus infection status, the study brought together high-throughput TCR immunosequencing, statistical association of individual TCRs with disease status, and machine learning. In a later genetic analysis, genome-wide SNP genotypes for about 55% of the roughly 700 donors were used, and that subset was treated as a discovery cohort. The research as a whole found: According to a later analysis, parvovirus B19, influenza, CMV and Epstein-Barr virus appeared linked to several top co-occurrence clusters. A later analysis found that most CMV-associated TCR beta chains appeared HLA-restricted, with HLA associations seemingly driven largely by CMV exposure. Because counts were too low, seventeen rarely observed V segments, including chromosome 9 orphons, were excluded from the earlier analysis of several hundred of the donors. The only immune exposure information available for the cohort was CMV serostatus. When HLA alleles, especially DR and DQ, strongly co-occurred, TCR associations were difficult to assign to individual alleles. At a false discovery rate of 0.05, a later analysis linked 16,000 or so TCR beta sequences to specific HLA alleles. In a later genetic analysis, fewer N-insertions in productive TCRs were reported among donors in an Asian-associated ancestry cluster than the 666-donor mean. The 87-base-pair reads could not distinguish some IMGT-functional V segments, including TRBV6-2 and TRBV6-3, so those segments were excluded. The authors suggested that the approach could potentially be extended to other disease states and immunological phenotypes. Because HLA typing was missing for some donors at each locus, association tests included only the typed subset. In a later genetic analysis, a missense DCLRE1C variant was associated with V-gene and J-gene trimming of TCR beta chains, and the association was replicated in an independent cohort. Cytomegalovirus status was reported to be diagnosed by the classifier with high specificity and sensitivity in both the original and validation cohorts. The study listed approximately 160 TCR beta chains as associated with cytomegalovirus. In a later analysis, the rate of TCR association differed among HLA loci, with DRB1 alleles having the most associated TCRs and HLA-C alleles having the fewest. A group of highly shared sequence variants was considered likely to be a technical artifact of the sequencing pipeline. Most TCR sequences were seen in very few donors, while some public TCRs were found in many individuals. In this cohort, only TCR beta chains were sequenced, and detectable features were limited by the absence of alpha or paired-chain data. Correlated functional status among segregating V segments might be attributable to linkage disequilibrium, but an unknown experimental factor could not be ruled out. Sequencing depth was assumed to be roughly uniform across donors in the presence/absence analyses, though that assumption may not hold. An earlier analysis of approximately 500 of the donors showed that most TCR beta V segments appeared in productive rearrangements either about 87% or about 30% of the time, which broadly matched IMGT annotations. A few of the identified cytomegalovirus-associated TCR beta chains were confirmed in vitro to be specific for cytomegalovirus antigens. In a later analysis, HLA-associated TCR beta chains showed more clonal expansion and lower generation probabilities than non-associated chains that were equally common. A further reported finding was that TCR beta sequences accurately predicted the HLA-A and HLA-B alleles for most subjects in the first cohort.

The cohort comprised 666 healthy bone marrow donors. Cohort members were all nominally healthy when sampled, although unrecorded immune exposures were likely present. The donor was CMV seropositive and belonged to the group of 250 to 300 seropositive cohort members. A peripheral blood sample was provided by each donor, and peripheral blood mononuclear cells were used for TCR beta sequencing. Genomic DNA extraction from the blood cell samples was performed with the Qiagen DNeasy Blood Extraction Kit. CDR1 and CDR2, per the germline V gene, are MDHEN and SYDVKM. Spanning cysteine to phenylalanine, the CDR3 consists of 15 amino acids. Of the read, only the CDR3 DNA is kept; its 45 bases are in frame from base 1. The V end loses 2 bases and the J end loses 2 bases, and a stretch of 12 bases separates them. Libraries came from the immunoSEQ multiplex PCR assay. For the multiplex PCR, a mixture combining 60 forward primers for TCR Vbeta segments and 13 reverse primers for TCR Jbeta segments was used. A multiplex PCR assay on genomic DNA amplified the CDR3 region of rearranged TCR beta genes. The Illumina HiSeq System was used to sequence the amplified TCR beta libraries as 87-base-pair reads. On the study's bioinformatics: In a later analysis, tens of millions of unique TCR beta chains were counted across the roughly 610 repertoires, and roughly 10 million of these chains were shared by at least two donors. Raw reads were error-corrected and collapsed into unique sequences with a nearest-neighbor algorithm that merged closely related sequences to remove PCR and sequencing errors. Alignment of CDR3 sequences to IMGT reference sequences was used to assign V, D and J gene segments. Each retained sequence needed at least a six-nucleotide match to both a V gene segment and a J gene segment. Rearrangements were classified as productive when the CDR3 lacked stop codons and remained in frame with V and J, and all other rearrangements were classified as non-productive. Following IMGT convention, CDR3 was defined as the stretch from the second conserved V-encoded cysteine to the conserved J-encoded phenylalanine. The earlier analysis of approximately 500 of the donors excluded sequences that lacked an unambiguous match to a single V gene segment. An earlier analysis of about 600 of the donors called V segments functional above 56.7% productive rearrangements and segregating when the between-donor standard deviation exceeded 5%. A statistical classification framework was built for diagnosing cytomegalovirus status from the catalog of TCR beta chain sequences. A later analysis assigned V and J genes by comparing TCR nucleotide sequences with IMGT/GENE-DB human TR gene sequences. In a later analysis, CDR3 sequences and most-parsimonious VDJ recombination scenarios were assigned using the TCRdist pipeline. In a later analysis, every TCR beta chain was defined by the combination of its CDR3 amino acid sequence and its V-gene family, and reads without a unique V-gene family were dropped. To address suspected cross-contamination and a sequencing artifact, a later analysis removed 450 to 700 highly shared, low-generation-probability nucleotide sequences. For each public chain, a later analysis derived a clonal expansion index from normalized ranks of inferred template counts within each repertoire. A later analysis computed generation probabilities with a VDJ recombination model fitted to out-of-frame rearrangements, and checked the results against IGoR. In a later analysis, hypergeometric tests were used to score TCR-TCR, TCR-HLA and TCR-CMV co-occurrence, with a repertoire-size bias correction applied to TCR pairs. False discovery rates were estimated in a later analysis by permuting HLA or CMV assignments 20 times. In a later analysis, co-occurring TCRs were grouped using DBSCAN, with TCRdist sequence similarity added in when clustering inside HLA-allele-positive subsets. Co-occurrence clustering excluded repertoires with fewer than 30,000 or more than 120,000 public chains, plus five with anomalous nucleotide sharing. In its TCRdb copy, this immuneACCESS table keeps in-frame sequences only and misses some clones. Where compared with another copy, unresolved V genes explain less than half of these, and the others have no known cause. V, J and clone size reflect that table, while D and trimming were determined from the DNA. The sample yields some 80,000 clones; 60% to 85% were counted once. The ten most abundant clones make up 5.5% to 7.5% of the sample.

The specimen was PBMCs. This sequence originates from a man younger than 30 in good health and CMV-seropositive. Recombination connected TRBV28 to TRBJ2-5; TRBD1 might be the D gene, on 6 matching bases. The nucleotide sequence is TGTGCCAGCAGTTTAATGGGGGCTAGACAAGAGACCCAGTACTTC. Translation gives CASSLMGARQETQYF.